Following are 28 T cell receptor beta chains from one sample sequenced in a study of T cells in localized non-small cell lung cancer. Generated by immunoSEQ multiplex PCR, the TCRdb table keeps only in-frame clones and is missing some. This sample has roughly 20,000 clones; approximately 88% occur once, and the top ten carry approximately 2.4%. The specimen was peripheral blood, collected before any cancer treatment. Source of these receptors: a man aged 35-69 years with stage I lung adenocarcinoma.

The V gene is TRBV6-1, the J gene TRBJ2-7, with D maybe TRBD1 (6 bases). V was cut by 2 bases and J by 4 bases, with 27 bases left in between. The CDR3 extends over 19 amino acids. Germline CDR1 reads MNHNS; CDR2 reads SASEGT. CDR3 residues: CASSERPQGSLETFYEQYF. Here the CDR3 DNA reads TGTGCCAGCAGTGAAAGGCCTCAGGGGTCGCTAGAGACTTTTTACGAGCAGTACTTC.

The chain links TRBV2 to TRBJ2-5; D is perhaps TRBD1 (5 bases). Germline V gene data show CDR1 as SNHLY and CDR2 as FYNNEI. The CDR3 spans 15 residues. Trimming took off 5 bases at V and 2 bases at J, with 15 bases between the two ends. The CDR3 region is CASSQDSARQETQYF. The CDR3 region has the DNA TGTGCCAGCAGTCAAGACAGTGCCCGACAAGAGACCCAGTACTTC.

The genes are TRBV19 and TRBJ2-7; D tentatively fits TRBD1 or TRBD2 (7 bases each). This CDR3 spans 15 amino acids. Trimming removed 5 bases from V and 3 bases from J, with 17 bases in between. The germline gives CDR1 LNHDA, CDR2 SQIVND (reference sequence). This chain's CDR3 is CASSPGGGSNYEQYF. The CDR3 DNA follows: TGTGCCAGTAGTCCAGGGGGGGGCTCCAACTACGAGCAGTACTTC.

The genes are TRBV2 and TRBJ2-2; D ambiguous. The CDR3 spans 18 residues. V lost 3 bases to trimming and J lost 0 bases, with 17 bases between them. Germline values: CDR1 SNHLY, CDR2 FYNNEI. CDR3 DNA: TGTGCCAGCAGTGATCTAGATGTTGGAGAAACGAACACCGGGGAGCTGTTTTTT. This codes for CASSDLDVGETNTGELFF.

The rearrangement uses TRBV5-1 and TRBJ2-7, with D uncertain. V was clipped by 4 bases and J by 2 bases, with 13 bases between them. The CDR3 loop spans 14 amino acids. CDR1 is SGHRS and CDR2 is YFSETQ in the germline V gene. CDR3 in DNA: TGCGCCAGCAGCCCACGGACGGATACCTACGAGCAGTACTTC. It translates to CASSPRTDTYEQYF.

The chain combines TRBV7-3 with TRBJ1-3, with TRBD1 matching 7 bases. With 5 bases clipped from V and 8 bases from J, the junction kept 6 bases outside the gene matches. Looked up from germline, CDR1 is SGHTA and CDR2 is FQGTGA. This CDR3 has 13 residues. The CDR3 DNA follows: TGTGCCAGCAGCCCAAACAGGGGAGACACCATATATTTT. It yields the protein CASSPNRGDTIYF.

The rearrangement uses TRBV7-2 and TRBJ1-2; 7 nucleotides align to TRBD1. Unmatched junction bases numbered 3, after V lost 4 bases and J lost 4 bases. CDR1 is SGHTA, CDR2 FQGNSA, per germline. This CDR3 region has 13 residues. In DNA, the CDR3 is TGTGCCAGCAGCTCGGGACAGCTCTATGGCTACACCTTC. Its translation: CASSSGQLYGYTF.

V usage is TRBV4-2 and J usage is TRBJ2-2; TRBD2 matches 8 bases. The CDR3 totals 17 residues. Germline V lookup: CDR1 LGHNA, CDR2 YNFKEQ. Losses at the gene ends were 2 bases for V and 6 bases for J; bases not matched to a gene: 11. The CDR3 here is CASSQNPAGGGAGELFF. CDR3 coding DNA: TGTGCCAGCAGCCAAAATCCGGCGGGAGGAGGGGCCGGGGAGCTGTTTTTT.

This chain uses TRBV28 with TRBJ1-2; no reliable D call. CDR3 length: 13 amino acids. Germline CDR1 is MDHEN and CDR2 is SYDVKM. The V gene lost 2 bases and the J gene lost 6 bases, with 10 bases spanning the gap. The CDR3 nucleotides read TGTGCCAGCAGTTTAACCGAACTAAATGGCTACACCTTC. Translation: CASSLTELNGYTF.

This clone was picked up a small number of times. The V gene is TRBV28, the J gene TRBJ2-7; 8 bases are shared with TRBD1. This CDR3 is 14 amino acids long. Trimming at V came to 3 bases and at J to 4 bases, leaving 5 bases not matched to a gene. From germline, CDR1 is MDHEN and CDR2 SYDVKM. DNA of the CDR3: TGTGCCAGCAGTTTCAGGGGGCTTCAGTACGAGCAGTACTTC. This gives the protein CASSFRGLQYEQYF.

The chain has TRBV12-2 and TRBJ2-6; the D call TRBD1 from the table was never checked on the DNA. TRBV12-2 is reported as a pseudogene. The CDR3 sequence is 18 residues long. CDR3 nucleotides: TGTGCAAGTCGCCAAATGGGGCTCCACACAAAGTCGGGCCAACGTCCGACTTTC. This codes for CASRQMGLHTKSGQRPTF.

The V call is TRBV9, the J call TRBJ1-4; possible D gene TRBD1, 6 bases. The germline V and J ends were trimmed by 4 bases and 2 bases, with 21 bases remaining between them. CDR1 is SGDLS and CDR2 is YYNGEE in the germline V gene. This CDR3 has 18 amino acids. CDR3 sequence: CASSLTPGGANTNEKLFF. The CDR3, as DNA: TGTGCCAGCAGCCTTACCCCGGGGGGCGCGAACACTAATGAAAAACTGTTTTTT.

This clone appeared a few times. The chain joins TRBV2 to TRBJ2-2; D not certain. V was clipped by 8 bases and J by 4 bases, with 14 bases between them. Germline values: CDR1 SNHLY, CDR2 FYNNEI. CDR3 length: 14 residues. The DNA for the CDR3 is TGTGCCAGCGCCGGCTTAAGAGGCACCGGGGAGCTGTTTTTT. This translates into CASAGLRGTGELFF.

The V gene is TRBV19, the J gene TRBJ2-7; 13 bases fit TRBD2. Germline lookup yields CDR1 LNHDA and CDR2 SQIVND (reference sequence). J was trimmed by 3 bases and V by 6 bases; bases with no gene match: 2. The CDR3 runs to 14 residues. CDR3 coding DNA: TGTGCCAGTAGCGGACTAGCGGGAGTCTACGAGCAGTACTTC. Translated, it gives CASSGLAGVYEQYF.

This clone qualifies as large (0.1 to 1%). The CDR3 DNA reads TGCGCCAGCAGCCTCCACCGGGGAGAGCAGTACTTC. Translated: CASSLHRGEQYF. The rearrangement links TRBV5-1 to TRBJ2-7; D perhaps matches TRBD2 (5 bases). Germline loops: CDR1 SGHRS, CDR2 YFSETQ. V lost 4 bases, J lost 7 bases, and 12 bases lay in between. The CDR3 totals 12 residues.

This chain links TRBV18 with TRBJ2-3; D is undetermined. Germline lookup yields CDR1 KGHSH and CDR2 LQKENI. This CDR3 region has 12 residues. V was shortened by 3 bases and J by 2 bases, with 3 bases between the two germline ends. CDR3 loop: CASSPYTDTQYF. The CDR3 DNA reads as TGTGCCAGCTCACCGTACACAGATACGCAGTATTTT.

The chain carries TRBV4-2 and TRBJ2-3, with D possibly TRBD2 on 6 matching bases. CDR3 length: 16 residues. CDR1 is LGHNA and CDR2 is YNFKEQ in the germline V gene. Trimming left V 4 bases short and J 2 bases short, with 16 bases between. CDR3 bases: TGTGCCAGCAGCCCTCCTTGGGGAGGCCTCACAGATACGCAGTATTTT. It translates to CASSPPWGGLTDTQYF.

This chain uses TRBV29-1 with TRBJ2-1; maybe TRBD2 (6 bases). The CDR3 contains 16 residues. The V and J ends lost 6 bases and 0 bases respectively, with 18 bases between them. In germline, CDR1 is SQVTM, CDR2 ANQGSEA. CDR3 DNA sequence: TGCAGCGTGGACGGACTAACCCCAAGCTCCTACAATGAGCAGTTCTTC. Translating gives CSVDGLTPSSYNEQFF.

The V and J genes are TRBV6-6 and TRBJ1-5; TRBD1 aligns across 8 bases. Germline V lookup: CDR1 MNHNY, CDR2 SVGAGI (reference sequence). With V trimmed by 8 bases and J by 6 bases, 6 bases remained unmatched. The CDR3 is made up of 13 amino acids. CDR3 protein: CASGQGSGQPQHF. CDR3 nucleotides: TGTGCCAGCGGACAGGGTTCGGGTCAGCCCCAGCATTTT.

The rearrangement joins TRBV7-9 to TRBJ2-5; D gene ambiguous. The CDR3 length is 14 residues. Germline V lookup: CDR1 SEHNR, CDR2 FQNEAQ (reference sequence). V was clipped by 3 bases and J by 2 bases, with 10 bases between them. The CDR3 nucleotides are TGTGCCAGCAGCTTCAGGACGGATCAAGAGACCCAGTACTTC. Amino acids: CASSFRTDQETQYF.

The CDR3 spells CASLRTGTSLFRGETQYF. The CDR3 DNA reads as TGTGCCAGCCTCCGAACCGGGACTAGCTTGTTCAGAGGAGAGACCCAGTACTTC. The gene calls are TRBV5-8 and TRBJ2-5, with 9 bases lining up with TRBD2. V was clipped by 7 bases and J by 4 bases; unmatched bases: 20. CDR3 length: 18 amino acids. Germline V gene lookup returns CDR1 SGHTS and CDR2 YDEGEE.

The rearrangement uses TRBV5-1 and TRBJ1-3, with D maybe TRBD1 (5 bases). Trimming removed 0 bases from V and 0 bases from J, with 13 bases in between. This CDR3 has 17 residues. Germline values: CDR1 SGHRS, CDR2 YFSETQ. The CDR3 DNA reads TGCGCCAGCAGCTTGGGTCCGGGACGGGACTCTGGAAACACCATATATTTT. Its protein product is CASSLGPGRDSGNTIYF. Full variable domain (missing parts from reference TRBV5-1 and TRBJ1-3): KAGVTQTPRYLIKTRGQQVTLSCSPISGHRSVSWYQQTPGQGLQFLFEYFSETQRNKGNFPGRFSGRQFSNSRSEMNVSTLELGDSALYLCASSLGPGRDSGNTIYFGEGSWLTVV.

This chain joins TRBV7-2 and TRBJ1-5; D uncertain. Germline-derived CDR1 and CDR2 are SGHTA and FQGNSA. The CDR3 runs 14 residues. V dropped 3 bases and J dropped 0 bases, with 6 bases sitting between them. CDR3 coding DNA: TGTGCCAGCAGCTTTTATTCTAGCAATCAGCCCCAGCATTTT. It translates to CASSFYSSNQPQHF.

This clone appeared a single time. V is TRBV28 and J is TRBJ1-1; D is uncertain. CDR3 length: 13 amino acids. V lost 1 base to trimming and J lost 1 base, with 4 bases between them. The V gene's germline CDR1 is MDHEN and CDR2 SYDVKM. CDR3 in amino acids: CASSLFQNTEAFF. In DNA, the CDR3 is TGTGCCAGCAGTTTATTTCAGAACACTGAAGCTTTCTTT. Using reference TRBV28 and TRBJ1-1 for the parts outside the CDR3, the full variable domain is DVKVTQSSRYLVKRTGEKVFLECVQDMDHENMFWYRQDPGLGLRLIYFSYDVKMKEKGDIPEGYSVSREKKERFSLILESASTNQTSMYLCASSLFQNTEAFFGQGTRLTVV.

The genes are TRBV7-2 and TRBJ1-6, with a possible D match to TRBD1 (5 bases). Trimming took off 8 bases at V and 1 base at J, with 9 bases between the two ends. This CDR3 spans 14 amino acids. Germline V CDR1 and CDR2: SGHTA, FQGNSA. The CDR3, as DNA: TGTGCCAGCGGGGGGACGTCCTATAATTCACCCCTCCACTTT. It specifies CASGGTSYNSPLHF.

The V call is TRBV10-3, the J call TRBJ2-7; D unclear. The germline V gene encodes CDR1 ENHRY and CDR2 SYGVKD. The CDR3 contains 11 residues. The V end was cut by 3 bases, the J end by 6 bases, with 6 bases between. DNA for the CDR3: TGTGCCATCAGTGACGGCCTCGAGCAGTACTTC. As protein: CAISDGLEQYF.

This chain connects TRBV2 to TRBJ2-2; D is tentatively TRBD1 or TRBD2 (5 bases each). CDR3 length: 13 residues. Germline V lookup: CDR1 SNHLY, CDR2 FYNNEI. Trimming removed 6 bases from V and 6 bases from J, with 11 bases in between. CDR3 amino acids: CASRLGTSGELFF. The CDR3 DNA reads as TGTGCCAGCAGACTCGGGACGTCCGGGGAGCTGTTTTTT.

This chain connects TRBV5-4 to TRBJ2-7, with D unresolved. Trimming cost V 0 bases and J 1 base, with 11 bases left between them. Per germline, CDR1 SGHNT and CDR2 YYREEE (reference sequence). The CDR3 covers 15 residues. CDR3 in DNA: TGTGCCAGCAGCTTGGAAGTTGGGCAATCCTACGAGCAGTACTTC. Amino acids: CASSLEVGQSYEQYF.